A single sample is the source of the 29 T cell receptor beta chains below, sequenced in a study of shared clonotypes between healthy human individuals. TCRdb keeps only in-frame clones here, not all; method: immunoSEQ multiplex PCR. The profile covers about 1 million clones, with approximately 76% appearing a single time and 1.4% to 1.5% taken by the ten largest. Sequencing was carried out using memory CD4+ T cells sorted from blood. The subset here: CD45RA-negative fraction. The receptors were gathered from a man younger than 30 in good health.

This sequence joins TRBV4-1 and TRBJ2-7; possibly TRBD1 for D (6 bases). The germline V gene encodes CDR1 MGHRA and CDR2 YSYEKL. The CDR3 is 15 residues long. With 2 bases removed from V and 0 bases from J, the gap between germline ends came to 11 bases. CDR3 sequence: CASSQTTGSSYEQYF. The CDR3 DNA reads as TGCGCCAGCAGCCAAACAACAGGGAGCTCCTACGAGCAGTACTTC.

The CDR3 bases are TGTGCCAGCAGTGACCCTAGCGGGAGGGCCTCCGAGCAGTACTTC. Protein: CASSDPSGRASEQYF. The J gene is TRBJ2-7, the V gene TRBV6-4, with 12 bases aligning to TRBD2. CDR3 length equals 15 residues. The V gene's germline CDR1 is MRHNA and CDR2 SNTAGT. V lost 2 bases, J lost 6 bases, and 5 bases stayed unmatched.

The chain couples TRBV5-1 to TRBJ1-6; tentative D call: TRBD1 (5 bases). Germline assignment: CDR1 SGHRS and CDR2 YFSETQ. Deletions cut 5 bases from V and 3 bases from J, with 9 bases between. The CDR3 contains 14 residues. The CDR3 DNA sequence: TGCGCCAGCAGACTCGACAGCTATAATTCACCCCTCCACTTT. Protein sequence: CASRLDSYNSPLHF.

This clone has more than one count but fewer than ten. The V call is TRBV2, the J call TRBJ2-1; 8 bases fit TRBD1. The V segment lost 7 bases and the J segment 9 bases; nucleotides outside the gene matches: 11. Germline CDR1 reads SNHLY; CDR2 reads FYNNEI. The CDR3 spans 14 residues. CDR3 protein: CASKADRATGEQFF. The CDR3, as DNA: TGTGCCAGCAAAGCGGACAGGGCAACTGGTGAGCAGTTCTTC.

The chain couples TRBV4-2 to TRBJ2-3, with a tentative D call TRBD2 (7 bases). CDR1 is LGHNA and CDR2 is YNFKEQ in the germline V gene. Trimming stripped 1 base from V and 5 bases from J, with 16 bases between. The CDR3 consists of 16 residues. The CDR3 DNA reads as TGTGCCAGCAGCCAAGCGGGGCGGGGGCCGGGAGATACGCAGTATTTT. As protein: CASSQAGRGPGDTQYF.

Details on this clone: Sequence at one end of the junction differs from germline and may be a read error. The DNA of the CDR3 is TGTGCCAGTAGTTTAGACAGGCCGTATCAGCCCCAGCATTTT. Translated: CASSLDRPYQPQHF. This sequence joins TRBV19 and TRBJ1-5; possible D gene TRBD1, 6 bases. There are 14 residues in the CDR3. CDR1 is LNHDA and CDR2 is SQIVND in the germline V gene (reference sequence).

The genes are TRBV6-1 and TRBJ1-1; possibly TRBD1 for D (5 bases). CDR1 and CDR2 from the germline V gene are MNHNS and SASEGT. There are 13 residues in the CDR3. Trimming cost V 5 bases and J 7 bases, with 14 bases left between them. The CDR3 is CASSFSDGGEAFF. The CDR3, as DNA: TGTGCCAGCAGTTTCTCTGACGGGGGTGAAGCTTTCTTT.

On this clone: An end of the junction differs from the germline gene, which may be a read error. This same CDR3 is encoded by further DNA sequences in the sample. V usage is TRBV9 and J usage is TRBJ2-2, with no clear D. The CDR3 runs 14 residues. The germline V gene encodes CDR1 SGDLS and CDR2 YYNGEE. This CDR3 reads CASSVAPNTGELFF. In DNA form, the CDR3 reads TGTGCCAGCAGCGTAGCTCCGAATACCGGGGAGCTGTTTTTT. The full variable domain, rest sourced from reference TRBV9 and TRBJ2-2, is DSGVTQTPKHLITATGQRVTLRCSPRSGDLSVYWYQQSLDQGLQFLIQYYNGEERAKGNILERFSAQQFPDLHSELNLSSLELGDSALYFCASSVAPNTGELFFGEGSRLTVL.

The count of this clone is one. The CDR3 reads CAAGRIAQYF. CDR3 DNA: TGTGCCGCGGGCCGAATTGCCCAGTACTTC. This chain connects TRBV28 to TRBJ2-5; perhaps TRBD2 as D (5 bases). There are 10 residues in the CDR3. Germline CDR1 MDHEN, CDR2 SYDVKM. The germline V and J ends were trimmed by 11 bases and 9 bases, with 13 bases remaining between them.

This chain uses TRBV7-9 with TRBJ1-4; possibly TRBD1 for D (5 bases). CDR1 and CDR2 from the germline V gene are SEHNR and FQNEAQ (reference sequence). Trimming cost V 3 bases and J 0 bases, with 14 bases left between them. The CDR3 has 17 residues. The CDR3 DNA reads as TGTGCCAGCAGCTTGGGGACGTCGACTCCAACTAATGAAAAACTGTTTTTT. Translating it yields CASSLGTSTPTNEKLFF.

V is TRBV23-1 and J is TRBJ2-3; 8 nucleotides line up with TRBD1. TRBV23-1 qualifies as an ORF whose function is uncertain. The CDR3 consists of 14 residues. V gave up 5 bases and J gave up 4 bases; unmatched junction bases: 5. The CDR3 coding sequence is TGCGCCAGCAGTAATTGGACAGGGCCAGATACGCAGTATTTT. Its protein product is CASSNWTGPDTQYF.

The chain uses TRBV19 and TRBJ1-1; D call uncertain. Looked up from germline, CDR1 is LNHDA and CDR2 is SQIVND (reference sequence). The CDR3 length is 14 residues. Trimming removed 5 bases from V and 1 base from J, with 11 bases in between. The CDR3 loop reads CASSARHPNTEAFF. The CDR3 nucleotides are TGTGCCAGTAGTGCCCGACACCCGAACACTGAAGCTTTCTTT.

The V and J genes are TRBV27 and TRBJ2-7, with D perhaps TRBD1 (5 bases). The CDR3 runs 11 residues. CDR1 MNHEY and CDR2 SMNVEV come from the germline V gene (reference sequence). The CDR3 spells CVTLDTYEQYF. The DNA for the CDR3 is TGTGTAACCTTGGACACCTACGAGCAGTACTTC.

The chain couples TRBV7-2 to TRBJ2-1, with D tentatively TRBD2 (6 bases). The CDR3 spans 20 residues. CDR1 SGHTA and CDR2 FQGNSA come from the germline V gene. V lost 0 bases to trimming and J lost 4 bases, with 25 bases between them. CDR3 DNA: TGTGCCAGCAGCTTAGCGGCTAGTTTGTTGGGCGGGGAGAAATACAATGAGCAGTTCTTC. Protein product: CASSLAASLLGGEKYNEQFF.

This clone was seen at least ten times. This specimen includes other DNA sequences encoding the same CDR3. The chain joins TRBV30 to TRBJ1-1, with a possible D match to TRBD1 (6 bases). V was cut by 2 bases and J by 1 base, with 8 bases left in between. Looked up from germline, CDR1 is GTSNPN and CDR2 is SVGIG (reference sequence). CDR3 length: 13 amino acids. The DNA for the CDR3 is TGTGCCTGGAGTAGAGGGGGGAACACTGAAGCTTTCTTT. Protein: CAWSRGGNTEAFF.

The chain recombines TRBV6-6 with TRBJ1-5, with 7 positions matching TRBD1. The CDR3 sequence is 16 residues long. V dropped 10 bases and J dropped 2; count of bases not matched to a gene: 14. Germline assignment: CDR1 MNHNY and CDR2 SVGAGI (reference sequence). CDR3 loop: CATQRGQIGRNQPQHF. Here the CDR3 DNA reads TGTGCCACCCAAAGGGGACAGATCGGTCGCAATCAGCCCCAGCATTTT.

The chain couples TRBV7-9 to TRBJ2-3; D gene uncertain. V lost 2 bases to trimming and J lost 0 bases, with 12 bases between them. The CDR3 is 16 amino acids. Germline lookup yields CDR1 SEHNR and CDR2 FQNEAQ (reference sequence). The CDR3 DNA sequence: TGTGCCAGCAGCTTATATACTGGATCTAGCACAGATACGCAGTATTTT. It specifies CASSLYTGSSTDTQYF.

V usage is TRBV20-1 and J usage is TRBJ1-3, with D unclear. Germline V gene data show CDR1 as DFQATT and CDR2 as SNEGSKA (reference sequence). Trimming pared 2 bases from V and 4 bases from J, leaving 3 bases between. This CDR3 spans 11 amino acids. In DNA form, the CDR3 reads TGCAGTGCTAGAAGGGGAAACACCATATATTTT. Its translation: CSARRGNTIYF.

This chain joins TRBV28 and TRBJ2-3; D could derive from TRBD1 or TRBD2 (5 bases each). Germline loops: CDR1 MDHEN, CDR2 SYDVKM. This CDR3 spans 15 amino acids. With 6 bases removed from V and 0 bases from J, the gap between germline ends came to 13 bases. CDR3 protein: CASSSWGTSTDTQYF. In DNA, the CDR3 is TGTGCCAGCAGCTCCTGGGGGACGAGCACAGATACGCAGTATTTT.

V gene TRBV19 combines with J gene TRBJ1-1, with a tentative D call TRBD1 (5 bases). This CDR3 region has 16 residues. Germline loops: CDR1 LNHDA, CDR2 SQIVND (reference sequence). Trimming took off 7 bases at V and 1 base at J, with 19 bases between the two ends. CDR3 sequence reads: CASKGHQGEPNTEAFF. CDR3 coding DNA: TGTGCCAGTAAGGGCCACCAAGGGGAACCGAACACTGAAGCTTTCTTT.

The J gene is TRBJ1-6, the V gene TRBV2; D is perhaps TRBD1 (5 bases). CDR3 size: 16 residues. V lost 6 bases, J lost 7 bases, and 19 bases lay in between. Germline V gives CDR1 SNHLY, CDR2 FYNNEI. CDR3 amino acids: CASRPRGGSGNSPLHF. The DNA of the CDR3 is TGTGCCAGCAGACCTCGCGGGGGATCGGGAAATTCACCCCTCCACTTT.

This chain uses TRBV6-5 with TRBJ2-1, with D possibly being TRBD1 or TRBD2 (5 bases each). V lost 10 bases, J lost 9 bases, and 19 bases lay in between. Germline CDR1 and CDR2: MNHEY and SVGAGI. There are 13 residues in the CDR3. Written as DNA, the CDR3 is TGTGCCACCCGGGACCGCCTACAGAGTGAGCAGTTCTTC. Translation: CATRDRLQSEQFF.

Note on this clone: The sample contains more than one DNA sequence encoding this CDR3. This chain uses TRBV9 with TRBJ2-1; possible D gene TRBD2, 5 bases. Trimming shortened V by 0 bases and J by 4 bases, and 11 bases separated the two germline ends. Germline V gene data show CDR1 as SGDLS and CDR2 as YYNGEE. The CDR3 covers 15 residues. The CDR3 sequence: CASSVGEGRYNEQFF. The CDR3, as DNA: TGTGCCAGCAGCGTAGGCGAGGGCCGTTACAATGAGCAGTTCTTC.

CDR3 coding DNA: TGCGCCAGCACAGGGAGCGGACAAGAGACCCAGTACTTC. It translates to CASTGSGQETQYF. This sequence joins TRBV5-1 and TRBJ2-5, with D tentatively TRBD1 or TRBD2 (5 bases each). This CDR3 is 13 amino acids long. The V end lost 6 bases, the J end lost 2 bases, and 11 bases lay between the germline ends. The germline gives CDR1 SGHRS, CDR2 YFSETQ.

Comment on this clone: A read error likely explains this, since a far larger clone differs by one base. This chain uses TRBV2 with TRBJ1-5, with D possibly matching TRBD1 (5 bases). The ends were cut back, 6 bases at V and 1 base at J, with 7 bases in the middle. CDR1 is SNHLY, CDR2 FYNNEI, per germline. The CDR3 covers 13 residues. CDR3 sequence: CASRGESNQPQHF. The CDR3 nucleotides read TGTGCCAGCAGAGGGGAGAGCAATCAGCCCCAGCATTTT. Together with reference TRBV2 and TRBJ1-5, the CDR3 gives the full variable domain: EPEVTQTPSHQVTQMGQEVILRCVPISNHLYFYWYRQILGQKVEFLVSFYNNEISEKSEIFDDQFSVERPDGSNFTLKIRSTKLEDSAMYFCASRGESNQPQHFGDGTRLSIL.

The rearrangement uses TRBV12-2 and TRBJ1-5; the table's D call TRBD1 went unverified against the DNA. TRBV12-2 is a pseudogene locus. The CDR3 extends over 16 amino acids. The CDR3 region is CASRGRRTGDNQPQHF. The CDR3 nucleotides are TGTGCAAGTCGCGGCAGACGGACAGGGGATAATCAGCCCCAGCATTTT.

The chain uses TRBV7-8 and TRBJ2-5; possibly TRBD1 for D (5 bases). Trimming left V 7 bases short and J 4 bases short, with 16 bases between. This CDR3 comprises 14 residues. Germline assignment: CDR1 SGHVS and CDR2 FQNEAQ. The CDR3 region has the DNA TGTGCCAGCACCCAGGGCAACACCGCAGAGACCCAGTACTTC. Its protein is CASTQGNTAETQYF.

This clone was picked up a small number of times. The rearrangement joins TRBV28 to TRBJ2-1; 12 nucleotides line up with TRBD2. V lost 1 base to trimming and J lost 9 bases; unmatched junction nucleotides: 7. This CDR3 comprises 16 residues. The germline V gene has CDR1 MDHEN and CDR2 SYDVKM. The CDR3 DNA sequence: TGTGCCAGCAGTTTATCCGGCCTAGCGGGGGGGCGTGAGCAGTTCTTC. Encoded protein: CASSLSGLAGGREQFF.

This clone came up a few times. The chain carries TRBV29-1 and TRBJ2-7; no definite D call. This CDR3 comprises 14 residues. V was clipped by 5 bases and J by 3 bases, with 17 bases between them. Germline loops: CDR1 SQVTM, CDR2 ANQGSEA. The CDR3 DNA is TGCAGCGTTTCCCCTGGCGCCGGCGGCTACGAGCAGTACTTC. Its translation: CSVSPGAGGYEQYF.